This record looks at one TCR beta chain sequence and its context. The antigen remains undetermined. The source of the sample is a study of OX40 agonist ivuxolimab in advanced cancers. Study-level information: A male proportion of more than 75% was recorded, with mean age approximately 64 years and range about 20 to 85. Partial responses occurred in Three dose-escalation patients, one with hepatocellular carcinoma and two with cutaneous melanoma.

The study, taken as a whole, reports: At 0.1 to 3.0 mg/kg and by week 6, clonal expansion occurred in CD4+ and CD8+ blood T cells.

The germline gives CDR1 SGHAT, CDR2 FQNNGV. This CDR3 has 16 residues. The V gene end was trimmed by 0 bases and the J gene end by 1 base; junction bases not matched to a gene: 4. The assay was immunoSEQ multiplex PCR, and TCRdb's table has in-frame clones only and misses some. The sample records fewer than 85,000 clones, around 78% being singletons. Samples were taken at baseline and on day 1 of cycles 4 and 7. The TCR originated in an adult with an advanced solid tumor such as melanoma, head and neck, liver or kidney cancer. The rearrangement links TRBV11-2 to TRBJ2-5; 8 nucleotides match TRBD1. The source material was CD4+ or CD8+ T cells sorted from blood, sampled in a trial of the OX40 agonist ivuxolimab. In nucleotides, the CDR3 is TGTGCCAGCAGCTTAGAACGACAGGGGTCCCAAGAGACCCAGTACTTC. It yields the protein CASSLERQGSQETQYF.